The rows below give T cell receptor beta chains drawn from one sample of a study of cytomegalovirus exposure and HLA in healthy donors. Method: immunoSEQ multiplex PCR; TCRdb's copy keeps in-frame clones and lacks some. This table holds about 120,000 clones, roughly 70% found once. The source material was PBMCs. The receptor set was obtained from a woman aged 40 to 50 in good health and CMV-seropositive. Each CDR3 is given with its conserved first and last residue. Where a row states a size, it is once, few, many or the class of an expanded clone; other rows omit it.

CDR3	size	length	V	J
CASSQGQGTREQYF	few	14	TRBV7-2	TRBJ2-7
CASSFQTGDQPQHF	NA	14	TRBV27	TRBJ1-5
CASSLIDSYEQYF	NA	13	TRBV5-1	TRBJ2-7
CASNGGAYEQYF	NA	12	TRBV5-1	TRBJ2-7
CASSLVAGYEQYF	NA	13	TRBV5-6	TRBJ2-7
CASSEAHKGSGNTIYF	NA	16	TRBV2	TRBJ1-3
CASSRQVRDTQYF	once	13	TRBV5-6	TRBJ2-3
CASSGMLGQGADEQYF	few	16	TRBV19	TRBJ2-7
CASRQGGFAYGYTF	NA	14	TRBV5-6	TRBJ1-2
CASSQATGSPLHF	NA	13	TRBV4-3	TRBJ1-6
CASSLGQGAYGYTF	NA	14	TRBV5-1	TRBJ1-2
CASALQGMNTEAFF	NA	14	TRBV6-1	TRBJ1-1
CASGRQGASAFF	NA	12	TRBV5-5	TRBJ1-1
CASSLGGTGDEVSPLHF	NA	17	TRBV5-6	TRBJ1-6
CAIGTSGREDTQYF	few	14	TRBV10-3	TRBJ2-3
CASSLASGQSTDTQYF	NA	16	TRBV5-1	TRBJ2-3
CASPGPDREITEAFF	NA	15	TRBV2	TRBJ1-1
CASSFTERNEQFF	NA	13	TRBV5-4	TRBJ2-1
CATGTSTAWEQFF	NA	13	TRBV7-2	TRBJ2-1
CASSLAPTGVYNEQFF	NA	16	TRBV28	TRBJ2-1
CASRRLAGGNNEQFF	NA	15	TRBV6-1	TRBJ2-1
CASSYTTRGENTEAFF	NA	16	TRBV5-1	TRBJ1-1
CASSPTAEGYGYTF	NA	14	TRBV18	TRBJ1-2
CASSQLPSGTSGGYHKFF	NA	18	TRBV4-2	TRBJ2-1
CASSSKQGTNEKLFF	NA	15	TRBV28	TRBJ1-4
CASSLGTERQPQHF	NA	14	TRBV7-2	TRBJ1-5
CASSSTGGSTYEQYF	NA	15	TRBV28	TRBJ2-7
CASSLDRVSTEAFF	NA	14	TRBV7-8	TRBJ1-1
CASSLVGGNGYTF	NA	13	TRBV7-2	TRBJ1-2
CAWTIGGDTEAFF	few	13	TRBV30	TRBJ1-1
CASSQGDRGGGETQYF	NA	16	TRBV4-3	TRBJ2-5
CASSMDRSNTEAFF	few	14	TRBV27	TRBJ1-1
CASSFNEQYF	NA	10	TRBV28	TRBJ2-7
CASSMTEGTEAFF	NA	13	TRBV5-1	TRBJ1-1
CASSPNPASGIDPYEQYF	NA	18	TRBV18	TRBJ2-7
CASSFGGLEGYEQYF	NA	15	TRBV7-9	TRBJ2-7
CASSLGQGKTDTQYF	NA	15	TRBV5-6	TRBJ2-3
CASSPIRQADSGNTIYF	NA	17	TRBV18	TRBJ1-3